This note documents a single TCR beta chain sequence. What it recognizes is unknown. This sample was included in a study of T cell responses to AZD1222 COVID-19 vaccine. Using immunoSEQ multiplex PCR, the repertoire was profiled, and TCRdb retains in-frame clones only, with some absent. Of about 170,000 clones listed, over 85% are singletons. Overall study results and limits: Dominant at 160-218 and 743-854, vaccine-associated CD4 TCRs also spanned spike. Two AZD1222 administrations were followed by greater Spike-specific TCR breadth and depth.

CDR3 length: 14 amino acids. Trimming cost V 3 bases and J 8 bases, with 11 bases left between them. Germline-derived CDR1 and CDR2 are MDHEN and SYDVKM. The clonotype originates from an adult in good health. This chain connects TRBV28 to TRBJ1-6; possible D gene TRBD1, 6 bases. The specimen was peripheral blood, collected on day 0 of AZD1222 vaccination. The CDR3 DNA sequence: TGTGCCAGCAGTTTTCAACAGGGTTATTCACCCCTCCACTTT. Translated, it gives CASSFQQGYSPLHF.